This TCR beta chain originates from a study of T-cell reconstitution after alpha-beta-depleted transplantation in children (dated by TCRdb to 2015 to 2016). About the investigation overall: The study quantitatively tracked T-cell immune reconstitution after TCRalphabeta/CD19-depleted allogeneic hematopoietic cell transplantation in children using TCR repertoire profiling.

CDR1 and CDR2 are read off the germline V gene as SGHAT and FQNNGV. The CDR3, cysteine through phenylalanine, is 16 amino acids long. The kept DNA is CDR3 alone, 48 bases in frame from the first base. Trimmed from V: 5 bases; trimmed from J: 1 base; junction bases lacking a gene match: 10. This clonotype was counted ten times or more. Its cognate antigen has yet to be identified. One base away there is no much larger clone; base qualities are not given. Libraries were prepared through PCR. TCRdb lists the instrument as Illumina HiSeq 2500. TCR library preparation used molecular barcoding, with unique molecular identifiers applied to normalize quantification of the TCRbeta repertoire. TCRdb applied fastp at Q25 and MiXCR to the public reads, then kept only in-frame beta chains. Identical CDR3 proteins give one entry, which carries the most common genes and DNA. For this sample the table gives over 200,000 distinct CDR3 sequences, of which roughly 10% were detected only once. About 6% of the sample belongs to the ten largest clones.

This TCR was sampled from a human donor who donated a stem cell graft to a child with acute lymphoblastic leukemia. The sequencing used PBMCs from the stem cell graft donor, collected from the stem cell graft. This chain joins TRBV11-2 to TRBJ1-2; a stretch of 7 junction bases matches TRBD1. Here is the DNA: TGTGCCAGCAGCCCCCAGGGGGAAATACTTAACTATGGCTACACCTTC. Its translation is CASSPQGEILNYGYTF.